This entry describes one T cell receptor (beta chain). Germline-derived CDR1 and CDR2 are LGHDT and YNNKEL (reference sequence). The CDR3 is made up of 16 amino acids. V lost 1 base and J lost 9; bases outside the gene matches: 8. This sample is drawn from a study of blood T cell repertoires in COVID-19. Study details: The United States, Italy and Spain provided the acute and convalescent COVID-19 samples.

Per the original data handling: By means of reference gene primer amplification, nucleated cell counts were estimated. The repertoire was sequenced with immunoSEQ multiplex PCR; TCRdb's copy has only in-frame clones and lacks some. D and trimming were read from the DNA, whereas the V and J calls and clone size are those reported in that table. This sample has approximately 260,000 clones, with approximately 83% found just once. Those enrolled, adults aged roughly 18 to 90 years, came from about 24 US areas. Allocation to cohorts depended on clinical history reported by the participants. Input material: PBMCs or T cells enriched from blood (not recorded which). This clonotype was obtained from a woman aged 40 to 49 with acute COVID-19. The genes are TRBV3-1 (or the pseudogene TRBV3-2) and TRBJ2-1; 11 bases map to TRBD2. CDR3 in amino acids: CASSQGLAGGGAEQFF. The CDR3 nucleotides read TGTGCCAGCAGCCAAGGGCTAGCGGGAGGAGGAGCTGAGCAGTTCTTC.